This T cell receptor beta chain was identified during a study of cytomegalovirus exposure and HLA in healthy donors. Overall study findings and caveats: Many donors shared some public TCRs, even though most TCR sequences were rare. Earlier analysis looked at TCR beta V segments, and most were productive about 90% or about 30% of the time.

There are a few counts of this clone. The antigen remains undetermined. V was cut by 5 bases and J by 2 bases, with 13 bases left in between. This CDR3 contains 14 residues. Germline CDR1 is PRHDT and CDR2 is FYEKMQ (reference sequence). PCR primers comprised 60 Vbeta and 13 Jbeta primers. Clones were read by immunoSEQ multiplex PCR, and TCRdb kept only the in-frame ones, dropping some. The repertoire includes some 200,000 clones, 62% of them detected once, and 2.5% to 3% sits in the top ten. Material for sequencing was PBMCs. The origin of this receptor is a man aged 40-55 years in good health and CMV-seronegative. The chain carries TRBV13 and TRBJ2-7, with D perhaps TRBD1 (6 bases). Here the CDR3 reads CASSVGAGPYEQYF. The CDR3 nucleotides are TGTGCCAGCAGCGTGGGGGCAGGACCCTACGAGCAGTACTTC.